This TCR beta chain is drawn from a study of cytomegalovirus exposure and HLA in healthy donors. Trimming shortened V by 1 base and J by 1 base, and 15 bases separated the two germline ends. Germline-derived CDR1 and CDR2 are SEHNR and FQNEAQ (reference sequence). The CDR3 is 17 amino acids. The PCR had 60 Vbeta and 13 Jbeta primers. Here immunoSEQ multiplex PCR was the method, and the copy in TCRdb shows in-frame clones only, minus some. The sample comprises 150,000 to 200,000 clones, around 79% of which are singletons, and under 4.5% rests with the top ten. The chain uses TRBV7-9 and TRBJ2-3, with D unclear. Specimen: PBMCs. This TCR was recovered from a woman in her 30s in good health and CMV-seropositive. CDR3 bases: TGTGCCAGCAGCTTAGGTCGAAGCATTGTTGGCACAGATACGCAGTATTTT. This codes for CASSLGRSIVGTDTQYF.